This T cell receptor delta chain is from a study of gamma-delta T cells after stem cell transplantation. TCRdb reanalyzed the RT-PCR reads using CATT. The sample includes more than 2,500 delta-chain clones, 20% to 25% of them seen just once. This CDR3 region has 17 residues. Germline V CDR1 and CDR2: TSWWSYY, QGS. With 1 base removed from V and 0 bases from J, the gap between germline ends came to 15 bases. Sequencing was done on a sample of gamma-delta T cells. This clonotype was obtained from a human donor. It is not recorded whose cells these are; they may come from a transplant donor. The chain has TRDV1 and TRDJ1, with D possibly being TRDD3 (5 bases). CDR3 region: CALGERGADTYTDKLIF. The CDR3 DNA sequence: TGTGCTCTTGGGGAACGGGGGGCCGATACTTACACCGATAAACTCATCTTT.